This T cell receptor beta chain originates from a study of T cell responses to AZD1222 COVID-19 vaccine. Study-level results: Nearly half of spike-specific TCRs reportedly go after variant regions that carry no mutations. Increased Spike-specific TCR breadth and depth were observed after two AZD1222 doses.

On this clone: Its target is not known.

CDR1 and CDR2 (germline): SGHNT, YYREEE (reference sequence). This CDR3 contains 15 residues. The ends were cut back, 3 bases at V and 1 base at J, with 10 bases in the middle. The assay was immunoSEQ multiplex PCR, and TCRdb's table has in-frame clones only and misses some. The repertoire holds over 150,000 clones, about 93% seen once, with under 1.1% in the top ten. The source was peripheral blood, collected 28 days after the second dose of the MenACWY control vaccine. This chain joins TRBV5-4 and TRBJ1-4, with unresolved D. This clonotype was obtained from an adult who received the MenACWY meningococcal vaccine as a control. CDR3 coding DNA: TGTGCCAGCAGCTGGAGGGCCGGAACTAATGAAAAACTGTTTTTT. This sequence encodes CASSWRAGTNEKLFF. The whole variable domain, remainder taken from reference TRBV5-4 and TRBJ1-4, is ETGVTQSPTHLIKTRGQQVTLRCSSQSGHNTVSWYQQALGQGPQFIFQYYREEENGRGNFPPRFSGLQFPNYSSELNVNALELDDSALYLCASSWRAGTNEKLFFGSGTQLSVL.